This T cell receptor beta chain is from a study of neurological immune-mediated disorders (dated by TCRdb to the late 2010s). In the study overall: Using UMI-based sequencing, the study compared peripheral blood TCR-beta repertoires from patients with HTLV-I-associated myelopathy (HAM/TSP), patients with multiple sclerosis, and healthy controls. The approximately 100 TCR-beta libraries included longitudinal samples, technical triplicates and paired sorted CD4+ and CD8+ T-cell subsets alongside PBMC samples. The cohort comprised roughly 69 subjects: roughly 15 HAM/TSP patients, around 34 multiple sclerosis patients and approximately 20 healthy controls. Paper-wide results and their limitations: No identical CDR3 amino acid sequences were found to be shared among expanded clones across subjects, suggesting that TCR-beta repertoires were private in all groups. TCR clonal expansion was greatest in HAM/TSP patients and smallest in MS patients, who ranked below even healthy controls.

To synthesize cDNA, template-switch 5'RACE was performed with a primer carrying a 10-nucleotide random unique molecular identifier so that each TCR transcript was tagged. Over 180 million TCR-beta sequences, covering 15-18 subjects, were produced in each sequencing run. The RNeasy kit was used to extract total RNA. The KAPA Real-time Library Amplification kit was used to amplify TCR-beta VDJ regions with primers for the TCR constant region and the 5'RACE anchor. A first PCR added sample indexes and Illumina adaptors, and a second PCR then raised library yield. After Ampure bead purification, the roughly 650 bp TCR product was size-selected on a 2% E-gel SizeSelection system. Before pooling, library quality was checked on a Bioanalyzer, concentration was measured with Qubit, and libraries were quantified with the Kapa Library Quantification kit. Libraries were sequenced paired-end 2 x 150 bp on an Illumina HiSeq 2500. To increase sequence diversity, about 23-30% phiX was spiked into each library pool. For the original study's pipeline: The UMI-based MiGEC pipeline processed quality-filtered reads and removed over 85% of raw TCR sequences during error correction. IMGT germline references were used for aligning VDJ genes, and each clonotype was defined as a unique CDR3 amino acid sequence together with its V-J genes. Clonal expansion, Shannon diversity, and CDR3 relatedness (CalcPairwiseDistances, ClusterSamples) were evaluated with VDJtools, and phylogenetic trees were built with CLCbio workbench. Expanded clones were defined as having at least 8 unique UMIs, based on coefficient-of-variation modelling across technical triplicates. Through fastp at Q25 and MiXCR, TCRdb rebuilt clones from the public reads, retaining in-frame beta chains. Every CDR3 protein is listed once, alongside the most common genes and DNA of its rows. The V and J calls reflect TCRdb's pipeline rather than the authors' work. The sample profile shows about 48,000 distinct CDR3 sequences; 25% of them were found once. The top ten hold roughly 25% of the sample.

Blood bank volunteers in Maryland, USA served as the healthy controls. For the unsorted PBMC libraries, 2 million PBMCs were stored in RNAlater at -80 degrees C until RNA extraction and were used to generate the libraries. Peripheral blood was subjected to Ficoll-Hypaque density gradient centrifugation to isolate PBMCs, which were then cryopreserved in liquid nitrogen. Reading the germline V gene gives CDR1 SQVTM and CDR2 ANQGSEA. Including cysteine and phenylalanine, the CDR3 has 12 amino acids. This entry keeps only the CDR3 DNA: 36 bases, framed from base 1. On this clonotype itself: Its binding antigen is unknown. A much larger clone differs from this one at a single base, so this may be a read error.

The sequence is built from TRBV29-1 and TRBJ1-2; 5 matching bases give a weak D call of TRBD1. The clonotype comes from a woman between 65 and 79 years old in good health. The sequenced sample was PBMCs. The CDR3 in this case is CSVAREGYCYTF. Read as DNA, the sequence is TGCAGCGTTGCCAGGGAGGGCTATTGCTACACCTTC. The reference TRBV29-1 and TRBJ1-2 proteins fill in what lies around the CDR3, so the full variable domain reads SAVISQKPSRDICQRGTSLTIQCQVDSQVTMMFWYRQQPGQSLTLIATANQGSEATYESGFVIDKFPISRPNLTFSTLTVSNMSPEDSSIYLCSVAREGYCYTFGSGTRLTVV.